One and the same sample provided the 21 T cell receptor beta chains below, sequenced in a study of blood T cell repertoires in COVID-19. Clones were read by immunoSEQ multiplex PCR, and TCRdb kept only the in-frame ones, dropping some. The profile shows about 200,000 clones, approximately 82% of them singletons. Sequencing input: peripheral blood. The receptors derive from a human donor with acute or convalescent COVID-19. The donor label of this sample is uncertain.

V usage is TRBV10-3 and J usage is TRBJ2-1; TRBD2 agrees at 9 bases. The CDR3 runs 15 residues. The J segment lost 8 bases and the V segment lost 5 bases, leaving 10 bases of the junction unmatched. CDR1 and CDR2 (germline): ENHRY, SYGVKD. This chain's CDR3 is CAISSPGTSRYEQFF. The DNA for the CDR3 is TGTGCCATCAGTTCGCCCGGGACTAGCAGATATGAGCAGTTCTTC.

This sequence joins TRBV5-1 and TRBJ2-2, with a possible D match to TRBD1 (5 bases). V shed 4 bases and J shed 7 bases, with 11 bases lying between them. Germline values: CDR1 SGHRS, CDR2 YFSETQ. The CDR3 has 13 residues. This chain's CDR3 is CASSPGPDGELFF. In DNA, the CDR3 is TGCGCCAGCAGCCCAGGGCCGGACGGGGAGCTGTTTTTT.

This chain uses TRBV11-2 with TRBJ1-1, with 7 bases fitting TRBD1. CDR3 length: 13 amino acids. V lost 8 bases to trimming and J lost 0 bases; unmatched junction nucleotides: 3. Germline CDR1 and CDR2: SGHAT and FQNNGV. The CDR3 nucleotides are TGTGCCAGCGGGGGACAGATGAACACTGAAGCTTTCTTT. Translated: CASGGQMNTEAFF.

The CDR3 DNA reads as TGTGCCAGCAGCCTACCTCCGGGAGCCTCCGTAGTTGGGGAGCTGTTTTTT. Its translation is CASSLPPGASVVGELFF. The rearrangement links TRBV7-8 to TRBJ2-2; weak D call: TRBD2 (6 bases). This CDR3 region has 17 residues. Germline loops: CDR1 SGHVS, CDR2 FQNEAQ. V shed 5 bases and J shed 8 bases, with 24 bases lying between them.

This chain connects TRBV25-1 to TRBJ2-1; TRBD1 aligns across 8 bases. This CDR3 has 16 residues. The germline CDR1 and CDR2 sequences are MGHDK and SYGVNS. The J segment lost 5 bases and the V segment lost 4 bases, leaving 10 bases of the junction unmatched. CDR3: CASSGLTGGTDNEQFF. The CDR3 coding sequence is TGTGCCAGCAGTGGATTAACAGGGGGAACGGACAATGAGCAGTTCTTC.

The sample holds many counts of this clone. The chain couples TRBV5-1 to TRBJ2-6, with 8 bases matching TRBD1. The trim removed 3 bases at V and 0 bases at J, leaving 8 bases unmatched. This CDR3 contains 18 residues. Germline-derived CDR1 and CDR2 are SGHRS and YFSETQ. CDR3 amino acids: CASSYTTGEDSGANVLTF. The CDR3 coding sequence is TGCGCCAGCAGCTACACGACAGGGGAGGACTCTGGGGCCAACGTCCTGACTTTC.

This rearrangement joins TRBV27 to TRBJ2-3; 12 bases match TRBD2. Germline CDR1 and CDR2: MNHEY and SMNVEV (reference sequence). This CDR3 is built from 16 residues. V lost 5 bases and J lost 1; bases outside the gene matches: 4. This CDR3 reads CASSGGLAGRTDTQYF. In DNA, the CDR3 is TGTGCCAGCAGTGGGGGACTAGCGGGTCGCACAGATACGCAGTATTTT.

This chain connects TRBV5-1 to TRBJ1-1, with D perhaps matching TRBD1 (5 bases). CDR3 size: 15 residues. Between the trimmed V and J ends, which lost 1 base and 4 bases, there was a span of 14 bases. CDR1 and CDR2 from the germline V gene are SGHRS and YFSETQ. Here the CDR3 DNA reads TGCGCCAGCAGCTTGAGGGGCGTCGGGAGCACTGAAGCTTTCTTT. Its translation is CASSLRGVGSTEAFF.

This chain connects TRBV7-3 to TRBJ2-7, with 7 bases lining up with TRBD1. V lost 2 bases and J lost 2; bases outside the gene matches: 6. This CDR3 region has 15 residues. Germline V gives CDR1 SGHTA, CDR2 FQGTGA. The CDR3 sequence is CASSLQGGPAYEQYF. The CDR3 DNA follows: TGTGCCAGCAGCTTACAAGGGGGCCCCGCCTACGAGCAGTACTTC.

The V and J genes are TRBV5-1 and TRBJ2-1; the match to TRBD2 covers 10 bases. The CDR3 has 15 residues. V shed 4 bases, J shed 8 bases, and the junction held 9 bases outside the gene matches. The germline V gene has CDR1 SGHRS and CDR2 YFSETQ. The CDR3 DNA reads TGCGCCAGCAGCCGAACTAGCGGGGCCGCCCATGAGCAGTTCTTC. Translated, it gives CASSRTSGAAHEQFF.

Only one count was recorded for this clone. This rearrangement joins TRBV5-4 to TRBJ2-7, with TRBD2 matching 8 bases. CDR1 and CDR2 (germline): SGHNT, YYREEE (reference sequence). Losses at the gene ends were 6 bases for V and 4 bases for J; bases not matched to a gene: 12. The CDR3 sequence is 15 residues long. Here the CDR3 DNA reads TGTGCCAGCACCGGGGGAGGACTAGCATCGTACGAGCAGTACTTC. Translated: CASTGGGLASYEQYF.

CDR3 protein: CASSPGQGAPEQYF. The CDR3 coding sequence is TGCGCCAGCAGCCCCGGACAGGGAGCCCCCGAGCAGTACTTC. This chain links TRBV5-1 with TRBJ2-7; 8 positions match TRBD1. Trimming at V came to 4 bases and at J to 6 bases, leaving 9 bases not matched to a gene. CDR3 length: 14 residues. The germline V gene has CDR1 SGHRS and CDR2 YFSETQ.

This chain links TRBV27 with TRBJ2-1; D perhaps matches TRBD2 (6 bases). Germline assignment: CDR1 MNHEY and CDR2 SMNVEV (reference sequence). V lost 3 bases and J 10 bases, leaving 13 bases between the germline ends. The CDR3 loop spans 13 amino acids. The CDR3 region has the DNA TGTGCCAGCAGTTTTGTCACTAGCCGGGAGCAGTTCTTC. Translating it yields CASSFVTSREQFF.

J is TRBJ1-4 and V is TRBV30; no firm D call. The V gene's germline CDR1 is GTSNPN and CDR2 SVGIG (reference sequence). The CDR3 covers 13 residues. Trimming stripped 1 base from V and 9 bases from J, with 12 bases between. CDR3 protein: CAWSASGYQKLFF. DNA of the CDR3: TGTGCCTGGAGTGCGTCGGGGTATCAAAAACTGTTTTTT.

V and J are TRBV29-1 and TRBJ2-7; tentative D call: TRBD1 (6 bases). Germline V gene data show CDR1 as SQVTM and CDR2 as ANQGSEA. The ends were cut back, 4 bases at V and 6 bases at J, with 16 bases in the middle. The CDR3 totals 13 residues. CDR3 residues: CSVAMGQRPEQYF. The DNA for the CDR3 is TGCAGCGTTGCCATGGGACAACGTCCCGAGCAGTACTTC.

The chain has TRBV5-4 and TRBJ2-2, with 7 nucleotides matching TRBD1. The germline V gene encodes CDR1 SGHNT and CDR2 YYREEE (reference sequence). This CDR3 comprises 15 residues. J was trimmed by 0 bases and V by 4 bases; bases with no gene match: 3. The DNA of the CDR3 is TGTGCCAGCAGCCGGGACAGCGCGAACACCGGGGAGCTGTTTTTT. It encodes CASSRDSANTGELFF.

The V and J genes are TRBV2 and TRBJ1-2, with a possible D match to TRBD1 (5 bases). V lost 7 bases and J 7 bases, leaving 19 bases between the germline ends. Per germline, CDR1 SNHLY and CDR2 FYNNEI. The CDR3 spans 14 residues. The CDR3, as DNA: TGTGCCAGCACCAATTCCCAGGGCTCCTTTGGCTACACCTTC. Its protein product is CASTNSQGSFGYTF.

The chain links TRBV7-9 to TRBJ2-1, with TRBD1 identical over 8 bases. Germline V CDR1 and CDR2: SEHNR, FQNEAQ (reference sequence). Trimming cost V 5 bases and J 12 bases; bases outside gene matches: 6. The CDR3 runs 12 residues. CDR3 DNA sequence: TGTGCCAGCAGCCCAGACAGGGGCGGGCAGTTCTTC. Translating gives CASSPDRGGQFF.

The chain couples TRBV2 to TRBJ1-1; possibly TRBD1 for D (6 bases). The germline V gene encodes CDR1 SNHLY and CDR2 FYNNEI. The CDR3 length is 12 residues. Trimming stripped 4 bases from V and 7 bases from J, with 10 bases between. The CDR3 region has the DNA TGTGCCAGCAGTGCACAGGGTAGTGAAGCTTTCTTT. Amino acid sequence: CASSAQGSEAFF. Full variable domain (rest looked up from reference TRBV2 and TRBJ1-1): EPEVTQTPSHQVTQMGQEVILRCVPISNHLYFYWYRQILGQKVEFLVSFYNNEISEKSEIFDDQFSVERPDGSNFTLKIRSTKLEDSAMYFCASSAQGSEAFFGQGTRLTVV.

The chain couples TRBV4-1 to TRBJ2-6; D gene ambiguous. CDR3 length: 17 amino acids. With 0 bases removed from V and 0 bases from J, the gap between germline ends came to 9 bases. CDR1 is MGHRA, CDR2 YSYEKL, per germline. CDR3 sequence: CASSQDGSYSGANVLTF. Written as DNA, the CDR3 is TGCGCCAGCAGCCAAGATGGCAGTTACTCTGGGGCCAACGTCCTGACTTTC.

This chain joins TRBV25-1 and TRBJ2-1; D is undetermined. The germline V gene has CDR1 MGHDK and CDR2 SYGVNS. Trimming removed 8 bases from V and 5 bases from J, with 10 bases in between. The CDR3 runs 12 residues. The CDR3 here is CASSYGHNEQFF. CDR3 coding DNA: TGTGCCAGCTCCTATGGGCACAATGAGCAGTTCTTC.